The clone carrying this T cell receptor beta chain appeared once. The target antigen is unknown. Genomic DNA served as template for TCR beta VDJ and CDR3 profiling. TCRdb re-called the reads through MiXCR, storing one row per CDR3 protein. Among some 190,000 distinct CDR3 sequences listed, around half were seen once. CDR3 size: 12 residues. V was pared by 6 bases and J by 8 bases, with 12 bases between. In germline, CDR1 is SGHDN, CDR2 FVKESK. The data stem from a study of CD8+CD57+ T cells in acquired aplastic anemia. The study, taken as a whole, reports: Researchers report that twenty-nine CD8+ CDR3 sequences appeared in both patients and controls.

The sequencing input was sorted CD4+, CD8+, or CD8+CD57+ T cells (not recorded which) from PBMCs. The sequence came from a human donor in good health. The rearrangement links TRBV14 to TRBJ2-3; no definite D call. The CDR3 loop reads CASSLKLGTQYF. The CDR3, as DNA: TGTGCCAGCAGTTTAAAATTGGGTACGCAGTATTTT.